The TCR beta chain under discussion was sequenced for a study of cytomegalovirus exposure and HLA in healthy donors. Findings and limits, study-wide: Highly shared variants forming one cluster were likely a sequencing artifact. Presence/absence analyses assumed roughly uniform sequencing depth across donors. Later analysis reportedly placed an Asian-associated ancestry cluster below the roughly 690-donor mean in N-insertions. It was reportedly the case that the classifier diagnosed cytomegalovirus status with high specificity and sensitivity.

Per germline, CDR1 SGHRS and CDR2 YFSETQ. This CDR3 has 18 amino acids. J lost 5 bases, V lost 5 bases, and 21 bases had no gene match. On this clone itself: Its specificity is not known.

Primers included in the PCR were 60 Vbeta and 13 Jbeta primers. Data came from immunoSEQ multiplex PCR; TCRdb stores just in-frame clones and leaves some out. The sample records more than 55,000 clones, 83% being singletons. This chain links TRBV5-1 with TRBJ1-1; 7 nucleotides match TRBD1. This sequence originates from a human donor in good health. The sequenced sample was PBMCs. The CDR3 region has the DNA TGCGCCAGCAGAACACCCAAGGGGGCGAGTGGAAATGGGACTGAAGCTTTCTTT. Its protein product is CASRTPKGASGNGTEAFF.